Listed below are T cell receptor beta chains from one sample, sequenced in a study of T cells after posttransplantation cyclophosphamide. The table came from immunoSEQ multiplex PCR; TCRdb's copy has only in-frame clones and leaves some out. The profile shows 2,500 to 3,500 clones, roughly three quarters of them singletons. The sample consisted of PBMCs, taken about 190 days after allogeneic stem cell transplant with posttransplant cyclophosphamide. These receptors originate from a male patient aged 60 to 75 who received an allogeneic stem cell transplant from a related donor and was CMV-positive. A share of the T cells may be of graft donor origin. Each CDR3 is given with its conserved first and last residue.

V: TRBV7-2
J: TRBJ2-1
CDR3: CASSLAAGFSGNEQFF

V: TRBV19
J: TRBJ2-2
CDR3: CASSSHRGTNTGELFF

V: TRBV29-1
J: TRBJ2-1
CDR3: CSVAIQGNNEQFF

V: TRBV2
J: TRBJ2-4
CDR3: CASSPDRNIQYF

V: TRBV9
J: TRBJ2-3
CDR3: CASSVVTSSTDTQYF

V: TRBV28
J: TRBJ1-5
CDR3: CASSFSTAREHF

V: TRBV19
J: TRBJ1-6
CDR3: CASSTSGGNSPLHF

V: TRBV6-5
J: TRBJ2-1
CDR3: CASKRVAGGLNEQFF

V: TRBV9
J: TRBJ1-2
CDR3: CASSTWTGNGYTF

V: TRBV7-6
J: TRBJ1-5
CDR3: CASSLGLGQGGQPQHF

V: TRBV7-9
J: TRBJ2-5
CDR3: CASSRDRVQETQYF

V: TRBV4-3
J: TRBJ2-6
CDR3: CASSLRMGGQGRSPSGANVLTF

V: TRBV7-9
J: TRBJ1-5
CDR3: CASSLGTGSNQPQHF

V: TRBV9
J: TRBJ1-6
CDR3: CASSGRTEFNSPLHF

V: TRBV27
J: TRBJ1-1
CDR3: CASSEQGLRREAFF

V: TRBV28
J: TRBJ1-6
CDR3: CASTGQGIEDPHF

V: TRBV9
J: TRBJ2-7
CDR3: CASSPSGSSIYEQYF

V: TRBV5-8
J: TRBJ2-3
CDR3: CASLAADTQYF

V: TRBV18
J: TRBJ2-5
CDR3: CASSRESRRQETQYF

V: TRBV28
J: TRBJ1-2
CDR3: CASSLSASFPGGGYTF

V: TRBV6-6
J: TRBJ1-1
CDR3: CASSYGRVHNTEAFF

V: TRBV7-2
J: TRBJ2-5
CDR3: CATRRAGGQETQYF

V: TRBV19
J: TRBJ2-3
CDR3: CASSRLVRDTQYF

V: TRBV7-3
J: TRBJ1-1
CDR3: CASSRAGGTEAFF

V: TRBV5-4
J: TRBJ1-5
CDR3: CASSSQGENQPQHF

V: TRBV29-1
J: TRBJ2-3
CDR3: CSVGVGSALDTQYF

V: TRBV29-1
J: TRBJ1-2
CDR3: CSVEKGQGHGYTF

V: TRBV4-1
J: TRBJ2-2
CDR3: CASSQDPGGLFTGELFF

V: TRBV7-9
J: TRBJ1-6
CDR3: CASSRGSWDSPLHF

V: TRBV19
J: TRBJ1-5
CDR3: CASSTTGGSGNQPQHF

V: TRBV7-2
J: TRBJ2-2
CDR3: CASSLALLSRQGNTGELFF

V: TRBV29-1
J: TRBJ1-1
CDR3: CSVRGLLNTEAFF

V: TRBV28
J: TRBJ1-2
CDR3: CASSGDRDGYTF

V: TRBV27
J: TRBJ1-5
CDR3: CASSLRPGMPQHF

V: TRBV30
J: TRBJ1-4
CDR3: CAWSISRHEALPGEKLFF

V: TRBV2
J: TRBJ1-2
CDR3: CASRGIPGGYGYTF

V: TRBV4-2
J: TRBJ1-3
CDR3: CASSQETGVAGNTIYF

V: TRBV19
J: TRBJ1-6
CDR3: CASSTPGVGAYSPLHF

V: TRBV27
J: TRBJ1-2
CDR3: CASRGGGRNYGYTF

V: TRBV4-1
J: TRBJ2-3
CDR3: CASSQLRQTYTDTQYF

V: TRBV5-1
J: TRBJ2-2
CDR3: CASSSGTGIGNTGELFF

V: TRBV2
J: TRBJ2-3
CDR3: CASSVERRRRPDTQYF

V: TRBV7-6
J: TRBJ1-5
CDR3: CASSLGQGANQPQHF

V: TRBV4-1
J: TRBJ2-1
CDR3: CASSPYSGSKNEQFF

V: TRBV14
J: TRBJ2-3
CDR3: CASSPDRGRADTQYF

V: TRBV7-9
J: TRBJ2-5
CDR3: CASSLGRGEETQYF

V: TRBV27
J: TRBJ2-3
CDR3: CASSFSGSFRQYF

V: TRBV19
J: TRBJ2-1
CDR3: CASSDITRTSGRGLGEQFF

V: TRBV7-2
J: TRBJ1-2
CDR3: CASSSGQGLYGYTF

V: TRBV6-4
J: TRBJ2-4
CDR3: CASSEGTGNIQYF

V: TRBV28
J: TRBJ1-1
CDR3: CASSLIRGAGGTEAFF

V: TRBV18
J: TRBJ2-3
CDR3: CASSPLAGGSDTQYF

V: TRBV28
J: TRBJ2-1
CDR3: CASSSLAGVDNEQFF

V: TRBV21-1
J: TRBJ2-5
CDR3: CASSTLAGAVGETQYF

V: TRBV5-1
J: TRBJ2-1
CDR3: CASSPTSGVNNEQFF

V: TRBV30
J: TRBJ2-2
CDR3: CAWSVAGGSTGELFF

V: TRBV6-1
J: TRBJ2-3
CDR3: CASSDWDRDRTDTQYF

V: TRBV5-4
J: TRBJ1-2
CDR3: CASSLGGKNYGYTF